The entry below describes one TCR beta chain. No antigen is known for it. Time point denoted: pretreatment peripheral blood. The data originate from a study of PD-L1 blockade in urothelial cancer. Study overall: Blood was evaluated 3 weeks (second dose) and 6 weeks after therapy began.

Whole-study findings and limits: Durable benefit was linked to greater 3-week expansion of tumor-associated blood clones.

Data came from immunoSEQ multiplex PCR; TCRdb stores just in-frame clones and leaves some out. The top ten clones hold 3.2% of a sample with tens of thousands of clones, 80% to 85% of them seen once. This clonotype was obtained from a man aged 65 to 79 with urothelial cancer. The sample in question was PBMCs, obtained around atezolizumab (anti-PD-L1) treatment.

For the CDR3, the DNA is TGTGCCAGCTCACCGATGGGCTCCACAGATACGCAGTATTTT. Its translation is CASSPMGSTDTQYF. The chain links TRBV18 to TRBJ2-3; D gene unclear. The germline V gene has CDR1 KGHSH and CDR2 LQKENI. The CDR3 is made up of 14 amino acids. The ends were cut back, 3 bases at V and 2 bases at J, with 9 bases in the middle. The full variable domain, rest sourced from reference TRBV18 and TRBJ2-3, is NAGVMQNPRHLVRRRGQEARLRCSPMKGHSHVYWYRQLPEEGLKFMVYLQKENIIDESGMPKERFSAEFPKEGPSILRIQQVVRGDSAAYFCASSPMGSTDTQYFGPGTRLTVL.